One T cell receptor beta chain is described in this entry. This receptor's antigen is unknown. Base quality data are lacking; no much larger clone is found one base away. The immunoSEQ Assay was the method used to sequence TCRbeta CDR3 regions. After extraction, genomic DNA underwent amplification by bias-controlled multiplex PCR, followed by high-throughput sequencing. In the paper's pipeline: To quantify the absolute abundance of every unique TCRbeta CDR3 region, sequences were collapsed and filtered. T cell fraction was estimated by normalizing TCRbeta template counts to usable DNA, with usable DNA measured through amplification of reference genes found in all nucleated cells. Repertoire TCRs were annotated as SARS-CoV-2-specific when V gene, CDR3 amino acid sequence and J gene were exactly matched to a known reactive TCR set. The reference SARS-CoV-2 TCR set was derived from MIRA and filtered for enrichment in COVID-19-positive ImmuneCODE repertoires, a step that removed public or cross-reactive TCRs. Using the MIRA antigens, annotated TCRs were further analysed by specific ORF or by position within an ORF. Depth was the summed frequency of annotated unique rearrangements, while breadth was defined as annotated unique rearrangements over total unique productive rearrangements. Two-sided Wilcoxon rank-sum tests were applied when comparing TCR breadth between groups. In its TCRdb copy, this immuneACCESS table keeps in-frame sequences only and misses some clones. Where compared with another copy, unresolved V genes explain less than half of these, and the others have no known cause. V, J and clone size derive from that table, while D and trimming were established from the DNA sequence. In this sample the table shows roughly 500,000 clones, roughly 89% of which occur a single time. The top ten clones comprise around 13% of the sample.

Explained via the paper, the treatment or condition label denotes: roughly 20 received Ad26.COV2.S at low or high dose, single or two shots; roughly five received placebo; per-sample allocation not given. Repertoires of vaccine and placebo recipients were sequenced from samples taken on day 63 after the first injection. Between 29 July and 7 August 2020, Cohort 1b enrolled 20 to 30 adults aged 18-55 years at one site in Boston, USA. As a vaccine, Ad26.COV2.S was a replication-incompetent adenovirus type 26 vector that expressed a prefusion-stabilized SARS-CoV-2 spike protein derived from the original Wuhan strain. This sample is drawn from a study of Ad26.COV2.S vaccination and SARS-CoV-2 variants listed by TCRdb under 2021. The study in broad terms: Vaccine-arm donors came from COV1001, a multicentre, randomized, double-blind, placebo-controlled phase I-IIa trial of Ad26.COV2.S in healthy adults. Trial participants were randomized into five groups of five: low-dose or high-dose Ad26.COV2.S given once or twice, or placebo on both occasions. TCRbeta repertoire sequencing was used to assess the specificity and breadth of SARS-CoV-2-reactive T cell receptors after Ad26.COV2.S vaccination. The TCR-sequenced set comprised around 30 samples: around 20 Ad26.COV2.S vaccine recipients, 5 placebo recipients and 8 SARS-CoV-2 convalescent individuals. Blinding of investigators to trial group allocation was maintained during experiments and outcome assessment. Ad26.COV2.S was administered intramuscularly at a dose of 5x10^10 or 1x10^11 viral particles, either as one shot or as two shots given 56 days apart. Broader findings and caveats from the paper: The study lacked the statistical power to compare responses across vaccine doses or regimens. Vaccine and placebo recipients had similar non-spike TCR breadth, a finding consistent with the vaccine containing only spike. Ad26.COV2.S recipients had higher spike-specific TCR breadth than placebo recipients (P = 0.0014). After vaccination, spike-specific CD8+ and CD4+ T cell responses were reported to show substantial breadth. According to the authors, total T cell responses may have been underestimated by the TCR breadth and depth analyses.

Compared with germline, V lacks 4 bases and J lacks 0 bases; bases without a gene match: 7. The CDR3 covers 17 residues, taking in both the cysteine and the phenylalanine. Only the CDR3 DNA stays, 51 bases, in frame from base 1. In the germline V gene, CDR1 corresponds to ENHRY and CDR2 to SYGVKD. This sequence uses TRBV10-3 and TRBJ2-2; TRBD2 lines up with 8 middle nucleotides. The receptor comes from a person between 18 and 60 years old who received the Ad26.COV2.S COVID-19 vaccine or a placebo. Here the sequenced sample was peripheral blood, taken in a trial of Ad26.COV2.S vaccine versus placebo. At the DNA level, the sequence is TGTGCCATCAGTGTGAGAGGTAGCGGGGCGAACACCGGGGAGCTGTTTTTT. This sequence encodes CAISVRGSGANTGELFF.